The clone carrying this TCR beta chain was seen once. The table came from immunoSEQ multiplex PCR; TCRdb's copy has only in-frame clones and leaves some out. In the table there are approximately 280,000 clones, around 87% of which are singletons. The sample belongs to a study of blood T cell repertoires in COVID-19. Germline lookup yields CDR1 SNHLY and CDR2 FYNNEI. The CDR3 sequence is 14 residues long. V gave up 2 bases and J gave up 5 bases, with 12 bases separating them. Sample: PBMCs or T cells enriched from blood (not recorded which). The TCR originated in a woman aged 18 to 35 with acute COVID-19. The chain has TRBV2 and TRBJ2-5; possible D gene TRBD1, 5 bases. In DNA, the CDR3 is TGTGCCAGCAGTGAACAGGGTACGGTGGAGACCCAGTACTTC. Protein product: CASSEQGTVETQYF.